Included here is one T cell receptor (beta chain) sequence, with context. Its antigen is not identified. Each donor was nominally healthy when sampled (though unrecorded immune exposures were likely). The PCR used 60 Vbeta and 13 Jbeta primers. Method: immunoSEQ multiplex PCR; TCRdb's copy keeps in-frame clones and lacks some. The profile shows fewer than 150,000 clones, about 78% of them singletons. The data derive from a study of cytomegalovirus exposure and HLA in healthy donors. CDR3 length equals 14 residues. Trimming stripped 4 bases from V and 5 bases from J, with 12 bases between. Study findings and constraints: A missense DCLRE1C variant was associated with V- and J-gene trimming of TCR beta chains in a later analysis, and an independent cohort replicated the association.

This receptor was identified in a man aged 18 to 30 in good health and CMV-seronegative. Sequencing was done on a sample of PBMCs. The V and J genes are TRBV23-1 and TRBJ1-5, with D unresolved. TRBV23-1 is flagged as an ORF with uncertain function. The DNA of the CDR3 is TGCGCCAGCAGTCTCTATCCCGATCATCAGCCCCAGCATTTT. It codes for CASSLYPDHQPQHF.